The rows below give T cell receptor beta chains drawn from one sample of a study of T cell responses to AZD1222 COVID-19 vaccine. Some clones are missing from TCRdb's copy, which holds only in-frame ones; the method was immunoSEQ multiplex PCR. The sample lists 55,000 to 75,000 clones, around nine tenths occurring once. This specimen consisted of peripheral blood, obtained on day 0 of AZD1222 vaccination. These TCRs come from an adult in good health. CDR3s include the opening cysteine and the closing phenylalanine or tryptophan. Each record gives: V gene, CDR3 protein.

v_call: TRBV30
cdr3_aa: CAWSLGGNEQFF

v_call: TRBV6-5
cdr3_aa: CASSFRGPLGEQYF

v_call: TRBV19
cdr3_aa: CASTREGSYEQYF

v_call: TRBV6-5
cdr3_aa: CASSYVVTDTQYF

v_call: TRBV12-3/TRBV12-4
cdr3_aa: CASRRTDYNEQFF

v_call: TRBV18
cdr3_aa: CASFGADTQYF

v_call: TRBV5-1
cdr3_aa: CASSFAANTEAFF

v_call: TRBV13
cdr3_aa: CASSLVKPNPTDTQYF

v_call: TRBV5-1
cdr3_aa: CASSLAGGQGYSPLHF

v_call: TRBV6-5
cdr3_aa: CASSRVRGSGNTIYF

v_call: TRBV7-9
cdr3_aa: CASSKSRGQGTTPEAFF

v_call: TRBV5-4
cdr3_aa: CARRAGRDTIYF

v_call: TRBV18
cdr3_aa: CASSRGTQNTEAFF